Below are 12 T cell receptor beta chains sequenced from a single sample in a study of blood T cell repertoires in COVID-19. The assay was immunoSEQ multiplex PCR, and TCRdb's table has in-frame clones only and misses some. The repertoire has about 150,000 clones, about 90% of them found once; the top ten carry around 6.5%. The sample consisted of PBMCs or T cells enriched from blood (not recorded which). These receptors came from a woman aged 50 to 60 who had recovered from COVID-19.

This clone was recorded only once. This chain connects TRBV28 to TRBJ1-2, with TRBD1 as a possible D gene (5 bases). CDR3 length: 12 amino acids. Germline loops: CDR1 MDHEN, CDR2 SYDVKM. V shed 6 bases and J shed 8 bases, with 13 bases lying between them. The CDR3 reads CASSLRVTGYTF. In nucleotides, the CDR3 is TGTGCCAGCAGCCTCAGGGTAACGGGCTACACCTTC.

The chain recombines TRBV28 with TRBJ1-5; 10 bases fit TRBD1. The germline V gene encodes CDR1 MDHEN and CDR2 SYDVKM. The CDR3 has 16 amino acids. Trimming cost V 7 bases and J 5 bases; bases outside gene matches: 11. The CDR3 here is CASNNRDRGLHQPQHF. CDR3 sequence (DNA): TGTGCCAGCAATAACCGGGACAGGGGACTCCATCAGCCCCAGCATTTT.

The chain links TRBV15 to TRBJ1-4; a weak D match, TRBD1 (6 bases). The V gene lost 6 bases and the J gene lost 8 bases, with 19 bases spanning the gap. The CDR3 is made up of 15 amino acids. Germline CDR1 is LNHNV and CDR2 is YYDKDF (reference sequence). The CDR3, as DNA: TGTGCCACCAGGTCAACTCGGGAGGACAGCGAAAAACTGTTTTTT. Its protein product is CATRSTREDSEKLFF.

The chain links TRBV5-8 to TRBJ2-5; TRBD1 might be the D (6 bases). Between the trimmed V and J ends, which lost 3 bases and 2 bases, there was a span of 17 bases. The CDR3 runs to 16 residues. The germline V gene has CDR1 SGHTS and CDR2 YDEGEE. The CDR3 sequence is CASSSRDTRRQETQYF. The DNA for the CDR3 is TGTGCCAGCAGCTCAAGGGACACACGTCGGCAAGAGACCCAGTACTTC.

The rearrangement links TRBV7-2 to TRBJ2-7; the match to TRBD2 covers 7 bases. With V trimmed by 2 bases and J by 2 bases, 6 bases remained unmatched. CDR3 length: 15 amino acids. Germline loops: CDR1 SGHTA, CDR2 FQGNSA. Here the CDR3 DNA reads TGTGCCAGCAGCTTACGGCTGGGGGGGACCTACGAGCAGTACTTC. Residues: CASSLRLGGTYEQYF.

This sequence joins TRBV30 and TRBJ1-1; a weak D match, TRBD1 (5 bases). Looked up from germline, CDR1 is GTSNPN and CDR2 is SVGIG (reference sequence). The CDR3 loop spans 17 amino acids. Trimming removed 0 bases at V and 1 base at J, with 18 bases between. The CDR3 is CAWSVLRGGSKNTEAFF. CDR3 DNA sequence: TGTGCCTGGAGTGTACTCCGCGGGGGAAGCAAGAACACTGAAGCTTTCTTT.

The chain carries TRBV28 and TRBJ2-7, with D possibly being TRBD2 (5 bases). The V end was cut by 10 bases, the J end by 3 bases, with 19 bases between. Looked up from germline, CDR1 is MDHEN and CDR2 is SYDVKM. The CDR3 contains 14 residues. CDR3 loop: CATTLQAGHYEQYF. The CDR3 bases are TGTGCCACCACTTTGCAGGCGGGCCACTACGAGCAGTACTTC.

The CDR3 here is CASSSDWPSGLNEQFF. CDR3 coding DNA: TGTGCCAGCAGTTCCGACTGGCCCAGTGGACTCAATGAGCAGTTCTTC. This chain joins TRBV28 and TRBJ2-1; possibly TRBD2 for D (5 bases). This CDR3 has 16 amino acids. Per germline, CDR1 MDHEN and CDR2 SYDVKM. V lost 4 bases and J 6 bases, leaving 19 bases between the germline ends.

The genes are TRBV5-1 and TRBJ1-1, with D maybe TRBD1 (5 bases). The V gene's germline CDR1 is SGHRS and CDR2 YFSETQ. Trimming cost V 1 base and J 0 bases, with 13 bases left between them. CDR3 length equals 16 residues. CDR3 nucleotides: TGCGCCAGCAGCTTGTCCAGGGCCAACATGAACACTGAAGCTTTCTTT. Translating gives CASSLSRANMNTEAFF. The entire variable domain, with the rest obtained from reference TRBV5-1 and TRBJ1-1, is as follows: KAGVTQTPRYLIKTRGQQVTLSCSPISGHRSVSWYQQTPGQGLQFLFEYFSETQRNKGNFPGRFSGRQFSNSRSEMNVSTLELGDSALYLCASSLSRANMNTEAFFGQGTRLTVV.

V and J are TRBV7-2 and TRBJ2-3; 7 bases line up with TRBD1. The CDR3 consists of 16 residues. Trimming at V came to 6 bases and at J to 2 bases, leaving 11 bases not matched to a gene. Germline lookup yields CDR1 SGHTA and CDR2 FQGNSA. CDR3 loop: CASRSEGALFTDTQYF. CDR3 coding DNA: TGTGCCAGCAGATCAGAGGGGGCATTATTCACAGATACGCAGTATTTT.

J is TRBJ2-6 and V is TRBV2, with a weak D call TRBD1 (5 bases). The CDR3 is made up of 15 amino acids. Germline V gives CDR1 SNHLY, CDR2 FYNNEI. Between the trimmed V and J ends, which lost 7 bases and 0 bases, there was a span of 10 bases. CDR3 nucleotides: TGTGCCAGCAACCAAGGGGACTCTGGGGCCAACGTCCTGACTTTC. Its protein is CASNQGDSGANVLTF. The variable domain in full, completed from reference TRBV2 and TRBJ2-6, reads EPEVTQTPSHQVTQMGQEVILRCVPISNHLYFYWYRQILGQKVEFLVSFYNNEISEKSEIFDDQFSVERPDGSNFTLKIRSTKLEDSAMYFCASNQGDSGANVLTFGAGSRLTVL.

The V and J genes are TRBV5-1 and TRBJ2-1; TRBD1 agrees at 8 bases. Germline V gene lookup returns CDR1 SGHRS and CDR2 YFSETQ. The CDR3 loop spans 13 amino acids. Trimming cost V 5 bases and J 8 bases; bases outside gene matches: 6. CDR3 DNA sequence: TGCGCCAGCAGTTCCGACAGGGGCCATGAGCAGTTCTTC. Its protein is CASSSDRGHEQFF.